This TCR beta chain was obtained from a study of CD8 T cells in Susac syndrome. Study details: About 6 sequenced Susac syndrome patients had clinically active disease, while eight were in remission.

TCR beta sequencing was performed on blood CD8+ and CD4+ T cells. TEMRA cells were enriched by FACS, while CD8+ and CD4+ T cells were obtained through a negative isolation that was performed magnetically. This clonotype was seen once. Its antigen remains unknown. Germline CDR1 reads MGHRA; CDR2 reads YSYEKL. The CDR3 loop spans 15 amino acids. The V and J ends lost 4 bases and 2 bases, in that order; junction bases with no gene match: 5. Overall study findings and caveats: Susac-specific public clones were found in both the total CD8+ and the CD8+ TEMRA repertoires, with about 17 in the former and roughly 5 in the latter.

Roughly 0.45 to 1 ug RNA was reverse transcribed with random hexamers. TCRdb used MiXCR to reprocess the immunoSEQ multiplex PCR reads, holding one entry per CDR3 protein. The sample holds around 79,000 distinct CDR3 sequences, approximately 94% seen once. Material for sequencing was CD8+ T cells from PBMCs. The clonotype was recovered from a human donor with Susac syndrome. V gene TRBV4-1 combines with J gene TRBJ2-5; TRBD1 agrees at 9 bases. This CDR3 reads CASSPRDRAQETQYF. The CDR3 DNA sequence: TGCGCCAGCAGCCCCCGGGACAGGGCTCAAGAGACCCAGTACTTC.